This record concerns one T cell receptor beta chain sequence. What this receptor recognizes is not known. No clone much larger than this one lies a single base away; base qualities are absent. The data derive from a study of a mutant IDH1 vaccine in newly diagnosed glioma (dated by TCRdb to the early 2020s). Some background on the complete study: Patients received eight vaccinations in weeks 1, 3, 5, 7, 11, 15, 19 and 23, corresponding to visits V03 through V10. Six visits were used for peripheral blood collection: V03 (baseline), V05, V07, V10, V12 and V13. Vaccination began 4-6 weeks after radiotherapy alone, or alongside temozolomide cycles in the chemotherapy-containing groups. For exploratory analyses, longitudinal TCRB deep sequencing was carried out in 25 treated patients wherever samples were available. Of the roughly 33 treated patients, approximately 62% were male and approximately 38% were female, and the mean age was roughly 40 years. Before enrollment, most patients had been given radiochemotherapy with temozolomide as standard therapy, while the rest had received either radiotherapy alone or temozolomide alone. Results and caveats for the whole study, not just this receptor: Pseudoprogression seemed to be unrelated to changes in the top peripheral T cell clonotypes found by TCRB sequencing. Immune responses induced by the vaccine were seen in roughly 95% of patients across multiple MHC alleles. The authors stated that sample limitations prevented analyses of patient blood samples from being reproduced. PBMC samples for TCRB deep sequencing were selected based on availability.

Receptor amplification or capture employed the immunoSEQ multiplex PCR assay. Rearranged TCR beta chain sequences were amplified with the hsTCRB Kit following the manufacturer's protocol. TCRB libraries were sequenced on an Illumina MiSeq. The published analysis was carried out like this. Demultiplexing, trimming and gene mapping were performed with the kit vendor's proprietary platform. The table comes from immuneACCESS by way of TCRdb, which keeps in-frame sequences with V and J called. Part of the clones is missing from these tables; in studies checked, under half for an unresolved V gene and the rest for unknown reasons. V and J calls and clone size are given by that table; D and trimming were obtained from the DNA. For this sample the table gives about 36,000 clones, of which 80% were detected only once. The biggest ten clones account for approximately 16% of the sample. Interpreted using the paper, the time point label stands for: week 11, during vaccination. Each vaccine dose was 300 ug of a 20-mer mutant IDH1 peptide in Montanide, given subcutaneously with topical imiquimod. Donors had newly diagnosed WHO grade 3 or 4 IDH1-mutant astrocytomas with loss of nuclear ATRX. The samples were drawn from NOA16, a multicentre, single-arm, open-label phase I trial in Germany that tested a mutant IDH1 peptide vaccine in humans for the first time. Genomic DNA for TCRB sequencing was extracted from EDTA blood using the DNeasy Blood and Tissue Kit.

V and J are truncated by 5 bases and 0 bases respectively, leaving an intervening sequence of 11 bases. The CDR3 holds 14 amino acids from the cysteine to the phenylalanine. Here the CDR3 DNA is all that survives: 42 bases in frame from base 1. CDR1 is given as SNHLY and CDR2 as FYNNEI, both from the germline V gene. Here the chain combines TRBV2 and TRBJ2-7; there is no confident call for the D gene. The clonotype originates from a woman in her 30s with glioma. Some clones in this sample may be carry-over from other donors' samples. The source was peripheral blood mononuclear cells (PBMCs), collected from a glioma patient whose treatment included an IDH1 peptide vaccine. The DNA sequence is as follows: TGTGCCAGCAGTCCAAGATGGCTCTCCTACGAGCAGTACTTC. This encodes CASSPRWLSYEQYF.